This T cell receptor (beta chain) was sequenced in a study of T-cell reconstitution after alpha-beta-depleted transplantation in children. This clonotype was counted only a few times. The junction does not match germline at one end; this may be a read error. Unique molecular identifiers tagged the TCRbeta library. TCRdb re-called the PCR reads through MiXCR, storing one row per CDR3 protein. In the table there are some 72,000 distinct CDR3 sequences, more than 5.5% of which are singletons. This sequence originates from a human donor who donated a stem cell graft to a child with acute lymphoblastic leukemia. The source material was PBMCs from the stem cell graft donor, sampled from the stem cell graft.

The CDR3 here is CASNEGSQYF. Here the CDR3 DNA reads TGTGCCAGCAATGAAGGTTCGCAGTACTTC. The chain has TRBV2 and TRBJ2-7; D is ambiguous. The CDR3 has 10 amino acids. Germline V lookup: CDR1 SNHLY, CDR2 FYNNEI.